These T cell receptor beta chains were read from a single sample in a study of shared clonotypes between healthy human individuals. TCRdb's copy holds only in-frame clones and misses some; the assay was immunoSEQ multiplex PCR. The sample lists roughly 2.2 million clones, over 85% seen once, with roughly 0.36% in the top ten. The sequencing sample was made of naive CD4+ T cells from PBMCs. The source of these receptors is a man aged 18 to 35 in good health. Some clones in this sample may be carry-over from other donors' samples. Both conserved end residues are part of each CDR3. A D gene is named only where the DNA matches it firmly. Not all rows give a size; the values are once, few, many and, for expanded clones, a class.

J gene: TRBJ2-1
D gene: TRBD2
clone size: NA
CDR3 length: 15
V gene: TRBV18
CDR3 DNA: TGTGCCAGCTCAGCGACTAGCGGATCCTACAATGAGCAGTTCTTC
CDR3 protein: CASSATSGSYNEQFF

J gene: TRBJ1-5
D gene: NA
clone size: NA
CDR3 length: 15
V gene: TRBV25-1
CDR3 DNA: TGTGCCAGCAGTGAACCGGGAGGGGATTTTCAGCCCCAGCATTTT
CDR3 protein: CASSEPGGDFQPQHF

J gene: TRBJ2-5
D gene: NA
clone size: NA
CDR3 length: 12
V gene: TRBV7-8
CDR3 DNA: TGTGCCAGCAGCCAGTACCAAGAGACCCAGTACTTC
CDR3 protein: CASSQYQETQYF

J gene: TRBJ1-6
D gene: TRBD1
clone size: NA
CDR3 length: 14
V gene: TRBV27
CDR3 DNA: TGTGCCAGCAGTTTCCGGACAGGGGGTTCACCCCTCCACTTT
CDR3 protein: CASSFRTGGSPLHF

J gene: TRBJ2-5
D gene: NA
clone size: NA
CDR3 length: 14
V gene: TRBV6-5
CDR3 DNA: TGTGCCAGCAGCCCTCTCAGGGAGCCAGAGACCCAGTACTTC
CDR3 protein: CASSPLREPETQYF

J gene: TRBJ2-2
D gene: NA
clone size: NA
CDR3 length: 17
V gene: TRBV9
CDR3 DNA: TGTGCCAGCAGCCCTCCCGAAGGCAGGGGCTTCACCGGGGAGCTGTTTTTT
CDR3 protein: CASSPPEGRGFTGELFF

J gene: TRBJ2-7
D gene: NA
clone size: NA
CDR3 length: 14
V gene: TRBV27
CDR3 DNA: TGTGCCAGCAGTTTAATGGGGGGGCCCTACGAGCAGTACTTC
CDR3 protein: CASSLMGGPYEQYF

J gene: TRBJ2-3
D gene: NA
clone size: NA
CDR3 length: 14
V gene: TRBV9
CDR3 DNA: TGTGCCAGCAGCGTCGGGGGCGAGTCCCATACGCAGTATTTT
CDR3 protein: CASSVGGESHTQYF

J gene: TRBJ1-1
D gene: TRBD1
clone size: NA
CDR3 length: 13
V gene: TRBV11-3
CDR3 DNA: TGTGCCAGCAGTAGGACAGGCAAGGATGGAGCTTTCTTT
CDR3 protein: CASSRTGKDGAFF

J gene: TRBJ2-3
D gene: TRBD2
clone size: NA
CDR3 length: 18
V gene: TRBV7-9
CDR3 DNA: TGTGCCAGCAGCTTACCGACAACTAGCGGGAGTTATACGGATACGCAGTATTTT
CDR3 protein: CASSLPTTSGSYTDTQYF

J gene: TRBJ2-1
D gene: NA
clone size: NA
CDR3 length: 16
V gene: TRBV5-5
CDR3 DNA: TGTGCCAGCAGCACCCTTGCTGCCGCCCGGGACAATGAGCAGTTCTTC
CDR3 protein: CASSTLAAARDNEQFF

J gene: TRBJ1-3
D gene: TRBD1
clone size: NA
CDR3 length: 16
V gene: TRBV7-9
CDR3 DNA: TGTGCCAGCAGCTCAGGGGACAGGGCTGGAGGAAACACCATATATTTT
CDR3 protein: CASSSGDRAGGNTIYF

J gene: TRBJ1-2
D gene: TRBD1
clone size: NA
CDR3 length: 16
V gene: TRBV19
CDR3 DNA: TGTGCCAGTAGTAAGACCGGGACAGGGAAGATCTATGGCTACACCTTC
CDR3 protein: CASSKTGTGKIYGYTF

J gene: TRBJ2-7
D gene: TRBD2
clone size: NA
CDR3 length: 14
V gene: TRBV2
CDR3 DNA: TGTGCCAGCCGAACTAGCGGGAGGGGGCTCGAGCAGTACTTC
CDR3 protein: CASRTSGRGLEQYF

J gene: TRBJ2-1
D gene: TRBD2
clone size: NA
CDR3 length: 15
V gene: TRBV11-3
CDR3 DNA: TGTGCCAGCAGCCCTAGCGGGAGGGCGGCCAATGAGCAGTTCTTC
CDR3 protein: CASSPSGRAANEQFF

J gene: TRBJ2-7
D gene: NA
clone size: NA
CDR3 length: 14
V gene: TRBV7-3
CDR3 DNA: TGTGCCAGCAGCTTAGGACTCATTGGGGACGAGCAGTACTTC
CDR3 protein: CASSLGLIGDEQYF

J gene: TRBJ1-5
D gene: TRBD1
clone size: NA
CDR3 length: 14
V gene: TRBV2
CDR3 DNA: TGTGCCAGCGAGACAGGGTTTAGCAATCAGCCCCAGCATTTT
CDR3 protein: CASETGFSNQPQHF

J gene: TRBJ2-3
D gene: NA
clone size: NA
CDR3 length: 15
V gene: TRBV5-1
CDR3 DNA: TGCGCCAGCAGCTTGAACCGGGACGACACAGATACGCAGTATTTT
CDR3 protein: CASSLNRDDTDTQYF

J gene: TRBJ2-4
D gene: NA
clone size: NA
CDR3 length: 17
V gene: TRBV9
CDR3 DNA: TGTGCCAGCAGCCCTCAGGGGGGACTAGGAGGCAAAAACATTCAGTACTTC
CDR3 protein: CASSPQGGLGGKNIQYF

J gene: TRBJ2-1
D gene: NA
clone size: NA
CDR3 length: 14
V gene: TRBV5-6
CDR3 DNA: TGTGCCAGCAGCTTTCCCGGGACCCCTAATGAGCAGTTCTTC
CDR3 protein: CASSFPGTPNEQFF

J gene: TRBJ2-1
D gene: NA
clone size: NA
CDR3 length: 15
V gene: TRBV7-9
CDR3 DNA: TGTGCCAGCAGCTCCAGACAGAAATTGAACAATGAGCAGTTCTTC
CDR3 protein: CASSSRQKLNNEQFF

J gene: TRBJ1-2
D gene: TRBD1
clone size: NA
CDR3 length: 19
V gene: TRBV4-1
CDR3 DNA: TGCGCCAGCAGGGTGGGCGGGGCCCGGGACAGGGGGCTCTCGTCTGGCTACACCTTC
CDR3 protein: CASRVGGARDRGLSSGYTF

J gene: TRBJ2-7
D gene: TRBD2
clone size: NA
CDR3 length: 14
V gene: TRBV6-5
CDR3 DNA: TGTGCCAGCAGTTACGGCGGGAGGGCCTACGAGCAGTACTTC
CDR3 protein: CASSYGGRAYEQYF

J gene: TRBJ2-7
D gene: TRBD2
clone size: NA
CDR3 length: 15
V gene: TRBV4-2
CDR3 DNA: TGTGCCAGCAGCTCCCGACTAGCGATCACCTACGAGCAGTACTTC
CDR3 protein: CASSSRLAITYEQYF

J gene: TRBJ1-4
D gene: NA
clone size: NA
CDR3 length: 11
V gene: TRBV2
CDR3 DNA: TGTGCCAGCAGTGATGATGAAAAACTGTTTTTT
CDR3 protein: CASSDDEKLFF

J gene: TRBJ1-5
D gene: NA
clone size: NA
CDR3 length: 14
V gene: TRBV18
CDR3 DNA: TGTGCCAGCTCGACAGATAATGGCAATCAGCCCCAGCATTTT
CDR3 protein: CASSTDNGNQPQHF

J gene: TRBJ2-7
D gene: NA
clone size: NA
CDR3 length: 14
V gene: TRBV5-4
CDR3 DNA: TGTGCCAGCAGCTTGGATCCCAGGCCCTACGAGCAGTACTTC
CDR3 protein: CASSLDPRPYEQYF

J gene: TRBJ2-3
D gene: NA
clone size: NA
CDR3 length: 13
V gene: TRBV18
CDR3 DNA: TGTGCCAGCTCACCGGAAAATCTAGATACGCAGTATTTT
CDR3 protein: CASSPENLDTQYF

J gene: TRBJ2-5
D gene: TRBD2
clone size: NA
CDR3 length: 19
V gene: TRBV4-1
CDR3 DNA: TGCGCCAGCAGCCCGCTGGCCTTGAAGACTAGCGGGATGCGGGAGACCCAGTACTTC
CDR3 protein: CASSPLALKTSGMRETQYF

J gene: TRBJ1-5
D gene: NA
clone size: NA
CDR3 length: 12
V gene: TRBV15
CDR3 DNA: TGTGCCACCAGCAGGGACAGAGAATCCCAGCATTTT
CDR3 protein: CATSRDRESQHF

J gene: TRBJ1-5
D gene: NA
clone size: once
CDR3 length: 17
V gene: TRBV19
CDR3 DNA: TGTGCCAGTAGTTGGGCAACCAAGCTGTATAGCAATCAGCCCCAGCATTTT
CDR3 protein: CASSWATKLYSNQPQHF

J gene: TRBJ1-4
D gene: NA
clone size: once
CDR3 length: 16
V gene: TRBV5-6
CDR3 DNA: TGTGCCAGCAGCTCCAAACGGCAAGGAGGGCCCGAAAAACTGTTTTTT
CDR3 protein: CASSSKRQGGPEKLFF